The next 29 T cell receptor beta chains were all read from a single sample in a study of T cells after yellow fever vaccination. MiXCR was run by TCRdb on the 5' RACE reads, yielding one entry per CDR3 protein. The sample includes under 550,000 distinct CDR3 sequences, 21% of them seen just once. Sequenced here: PBMCs, sampled 21 days after the first yellow fever vaccination. The receptors shown here come from a man younger than 35 who received the YFV17D yellow fever vaccine.

The genes are TRBV7-8 and TRBJ1-1; D is unresolved. The CDR3 extends over 14 amino acids. Between the trimmed V and J ends, which lost 6 bases and 1 base, there was a span of 12 bases. Germline CDR1 and CDR2: SGHVS and FQNEAQ. The CDR3 region has the DNA TGTGCCAGCAGGGATATTCGGACGAACACTGAAGCTTTCTTT. Translated: CASRDIRTNTEAFF. The whole variable domain, filled in from reference TRBV7-8 and TRBJ1-1, reads GAGVSQSPRYKVAKRGQDVALRCDPISGHVSLFWYQQALGQGPEFLTYFQNEAQLDKSGLPSDRFFAERPEGSVSTLKIQRTQQEDSAVYLCASRDIRTNTEAFFGQGTRLTVV.

As for this clonotype: At one boundary the junction diverges from the germline segment, which might be a read error. V and J are TRBV11-3 and TRBJ1-1, with D perhaps matching TRBD1 (6 bases). CDR3 length: 17 amino acids. Germline-derived CDR1 and CDR2 are SGHNT and YENEEA. The CDR3 nucleotides are TGTGCCAGCGGCTTGGTGGCTCCCCTACAGGGAGAGACTGAAGCTTTCTTT. Translation: CASGLVAPLQGETEAFF.

The chain recombines TRBV7-9 with TRBJ1-1, with 7 bases lining up with TRBD1. V lost 4 bases, J lost 1 base, and 3 bases stayed unmatched. The CDR3 is 14 residues long. Germline assignment: CDR1 SEHNR and CDR2 FQNEAQ (reference sequence). CDR3 bases: TGTGCCAGCAGCTCTTGGACAGGGAACACTGAAGCTTTCTTT. Translation gives CASSSWTGNTEAFF. Full variable domain (missing parts from reference TRBV7-9 and TRBJ1-1): DTGVSQNPRHKITKRGQNVTFRCDPISEHNRLYWYRQTLGQGPEFLTYFQNEAQLEKSRLLSDRFSAERPKGSFSTLEIQRTEQGDSAMYLCASSSWTGNTEAFFGQGTRLTVV.

This clonotype was recorded a few times. V is TRBV4-1 and J is TRBJ2-1; D remains ambiguous. V was trimmed by 5 bases and J by 0 bases, leaving 8 bases between them. Germline CDR1 and CDR2: MGHRA and YSYEKL. CDR3 length: 14 amino acids. The CDR3 sequence: CASSGLDSYNEQFF. DNA for the CDR3: TGCGCCAGCAGCGGGCTAGACTCCTACAATGAGCAGTTCTTC.

This chain connects TRBV6-2 or TRBV6-3 to TRBJ1-1; weak D call: TRBD1 (5 bases). Looked up from germline, CDR1 is MNHEY and CDR2 is SVGEGT. Trimming left V 2 bases short and J 6 bases short, with 16 bases between. The CDR3 is 15 residues long. This CDR3 reads CASSYRAGSGSEAFF. CDR3 bases: TGTGCCAGCAGTTACAGAGCCGGATCAGGGTCTGAAGCTTTCTTT.

This chain joins TRBV5-1 and TRBJ2-3; perhaps TRBD2 as D (5 bases). The length of the CDR3 is 14 residues. Germline lookup yields CDR1 SGHRS and CDR2 YFSETQ. Trimming cost V 1 base and J 4 bases, with 10 bases left between them. CDR3 residues: CASSLTEDPDTQYF. The CDR3 region has the DNA TGCGCCAGCAGCTTGACGGAGGATCCAGATACGCAGTATTTT.

In this sample, this clonotype turned up a few times. The V call is TRBV6-1, the J call TRBJ2-2, with a weak D call TRBD2 (5 bases). The V gene's germline CDR1 is MNHNS and CDR2 SASEGT. The V end was cut by 5 bases, the J end by 2 bases, with 9 bases between. This CDR3 contains 14 residues. The CDR3 loop is CASSRTPNTGELFF. DNA for the CDR3: TGTGCCAGCAGTAGGACTCCCAACACCGGGGAGCTGTTTTTT.

The chain uses TRBV6-2 or TRBV6-3 and TRBJ2-1; 9 bases align to TRBD2. This CDR3 comprises 16 residues. Trimming at V came to 6 bases and at J to 4 bases, leaving 10 bases not matched to a gene. Germline CDR1 MNHEY, CDR2 SVGEGT. For the CDR3, the DNA is TGTGCCAGCAGCCACCCCTCTAGCGGGGTTTACAATGAGCAGTTCTTC. Protein product: CASSHPSSGVYNEQFF.

This clonotype was counted ten times or more. The rearrangement links TRBV5-1 to TRBJ2-7; D ambiguous. V was cut by 0 bases and J by 5 bases, with 15 bases left in between. CDR3 length: 15 residues. Per germline, CDR1 SGHRS and CDR2 YFSETQ. The CDR3 bases are TGCGCCAGCAGCTTGGAAGACCGGCCCAAAGACGAGCAGTACTTC. Translated: CASSLEDRPKDEQYF.

As regards this clonotype: Compared with germline, one end of the junction differs, possibly owing to a read error. The rearrangement links TRBV5-4 to TRBJ2-2, with D possibly TRBD2 on 6 matching bases. Germline V gene lookup returns CDR1 SGHNT and CDR2 YYREEE (reference sequence). This CDR3 has 14 amino acids. CDR3 coding DNA: TGTGCCAGCAGCTTGGGGGTCAGCGGCGGGGTGCTGTTTTTT. This sequence encodes CASSLGVSGGVLFF.

The J gene is TRBJ2-5, the V gene TRBV19; D possibly corresponds to TRBD2 (6 bases). The germline gives CDR1 LNHDA, CDR2 SQIVND (reference sequence). Trimming left V 3 bases short and J 4 bases short, with 9 bases between. The CDR3 spans 13 residues. The CDR3 is CASSIMGGETQYF. The CDR3 DNA follows: TGTGCCAGTAGTATTATGGGGGGAGAGACCCAGTACTTC.

V and J are TRBV10-3 and TRBJ1-2; D possibly corresponds to TRBD1 (6 bases). Trimming cost V 0 bases and J 8 bases, with 19 bases left between them. This CDR3 is built from 16 residues. The germline V gene has CDR1 ENHRY and CDR2 SYGVKD. CDR3 amino acids: CAISESTRGLLDGYTF. CDR3 coding DNA: TGTGCCATCAGTGAGTCGACCCGGGGGCTTCTGGACGGCTACACCTTC.

This chain connects TRBV5-1 to TRBJ1-6; D might be TRBD1 (6 bases). The CDR3 runs to 15 residues. CDR1 and CDR2 (germline): SGHRS, YFSETQ. Trimming took 7 bases from V and 0 from J, leaving 11 bases between them. The CDR3 DNA sequence: TGCGCCAGCCAAACAGGGAGCTCCTATAATTCACCCCTCCACTTT. Amino acid sequence: CASQTGSSYNSPLHF.

The genes are TRBV11-2 and TRBJ2-7; TRBD1 matches 8 bases. V lost 3 bases and J lost 7; bases outside the gene matches: 8. CDR1 is SGHAT, CDR2 FQNNGV, per germline. The CDR3 runs to 14 residues. The DNA for the CDR3 is TGTGCCAGCAGCTTCCCCGGACAGGGTAGGGAGCAGTACTTC. Its protein is CASSFPGQGREQYF.

About this clonotype: The limits of the CDR3 on the DNA are not certain, so only TCRdb's listed CDR3 is given. The V call is TRBV27, the J call TRBJ2-1; TRBD1, the D gene given by the table, was not confirmed from the DNA. The CDR3 spans 16 residues, counting both ends. Germline values: CDR1 MNHEY, CDR2 SMNVEV (reference sequence). The CDR3 spells CASSSSPGQVPGEQFF.

This clonotype was seen a few times. This chain connects TRBV3-1 to TRBJ1-6, with D hard to call. Deletions cut 0 bases from V and 7 bases from J, with 16 bases between. The CDR3 runs to 17 residues. Germline V gives CDR1 LGHDT, CDR2 YNNKEL (reference sequence). The CDR3 here is CASSQESPRIRNSPLHF. The CDR3 bases are TGTGCCAGCAGCCAAGAGTCGCCCAGAATTAGGAATTCACCCCTCCACTTT.

This clonotype occurred a few times. The chain carries TRBV7-2 and TRBJ2-3, with TRBD1 identical over 8 bases. This CDR3 comprises 16 residues. Germline V gives CDR1 SGHTA, CDR2 FQGNSA. Germline trimming cut 5 bases from V and 2 bases from J; bases unmatched to any gene: 9. CDR3 in DNA: TGTGCCAGCAGCCCTTGGGGACAGGCATCCACAGATACGCAGTATTTT. This translates into CASSPWGQASTDTQYF.

This chain links TRBV5-4 with TRBJ1-6; 9 positions agree with TRBD1. V shed 3 bases and J 8 bases; nucleotides not matched to a gene: 3. This CDR3 contains 14 residues. Germline assignment: CDR1 SGHNT and CDR2 YYREEE (reference sequence). CDR3 bases: TGTGCCAGCAGCTGGGACAGGGAACATTCACCCCTCCACTTT. The encoded protein is CASSWDREHSPLHF. Variable domain in full (rest from reference TRBV5-4 and TRBJ1-6): ETGVTQSPTHLIKTRGQQVTLRCSSQSGHNTVSWYQQALGQGPQFIFQYYREEENGRGNFPPRFSGLQFPNYSSELNVNALELDDSALYLCASSWDREHSPLHFGNGTRLTVT.

This clonotype showed up just a few times. The chain carries TRBV2 and TRBJ2-1; 8 nucleotides match TRBD2. With 11 bases clipped from V and 6 bases from J, the junction kept 6 bases outside the gene matches. The germline CDR1 and CDR2 sequences are SNHLY and FYNNEI. This CDR3 region has 12 residues. The CDR3 coding sequence is TGTGCCGGAGCGAGCGGGGGCAATGAGCAGTTCTTC. This codes for CAGASGGNEQFF.

The V gene is TRBV5-6, the J gene TRBJ1-1, with D possibly matching TRBD1 (5 bases). V was cut by 1 base and J by 1 base, with 8 bases left in between. Germline CDR1 SGHDT, CDR2 YYEEEE. The CDR3 contains 14 residues. In DNA, the CDR3 is TGTGCCAGCAGCTTGTGGCAGGGGAACACTGAAGCTTTCTTT. As protein: CASSLWQGNTEAFF. Full variable domain (remainder filled in from reference TRBV5-6 and TRBJ1-1): DAGVTQSPTHLIKTRGQQVTLRCSPKSGHDTVSWYQQALGQGPQFIFQYYEEEERQRGNFPDRFSGHQFPNYSSELNVNALLLGDSALYLCASSLWQGNTEAFFGQGTRLTVV.

This clonotype has just a few counts. This chain uses TRBV12-3 or TRBV12-4 with TRBJ1-1, with TRBD1 identical over 8 bases. The CDR3 consists of 12 residues. Trimming at V came to 7 bases and at J to 10 bases, leaving 8 bases not matched to a gene. This chain's CDR3 is CASTRTGRGAFF. The CDR3 DNA sequence: TGTGCCAGCACCAGGACAGGGCGAGGAGCTTTCTTT.

This clonotype was found a few times. V is TRBV6-1 and J is TRBJ2-7, with TRBD2 matching over 11 bases. This CDR3 is 14 amino acids long. CDR1 MNHNS and CDR2 SASEGT come from the germline V gene. V lost 8 bases and J lost 5; bases outside the gene matches: 8. The CDR3 region is CASENSGGENEQYF. CDR3 nucleotide sequence: TGTGCCAGCGAAAATAGCGGGGGGGAAAACGAGCAGTACTTC.

This clonotype occurred a few times. The V gene is TRBV11-2, the J gene TRBJ2-7; D might be TRBD1 (6 bases). The CDR3 spans 14 residues. Germline V CDR1 and CDR2: SGHAT, FQNNGV. The V and J ends lost 5 bases and 6 bases respectively, with 17 bases between them. The CDR3 here is CASSAQQGFSEQYF. The CDR3, as DNA: TGTGCCAGCAGCGCTCAACAGGGATTCAGCGAGCAGTACTTC.

There are a few counts of this clonotype. The rearrangement uses TRBV12-3 or TRBV12-4 and TRBJ1-1, with TRBD1 as a possible D gene (6 bases). CDR3 length: 15 amino acids. V lost 0 bases, J lost 4 bases, and 12 bases lay in between. The CDR3 sequence: CASSLAPPGATEAFF. The CDR3 DNA sequence: TGTGCCAGCAGTTTAGCACCCCCAGGGGCCACTGAAGCTTTCTTT.

This clonotype was picked up a small number of times. This chain joins TRBV7-8 and TRBJ2-7; D ambiguous. The CDR3 runs to 14 residues. CDR1 and CDR2 from the germline V gene are SGHVS and FQNEAQ. V was shortened by 4 bases and J by 6 bases, with 16 bases between the two germline ends. CDR3 nucleotides: TGTGCCAGCAGCTCTTTAGCCCCTGGCCTCGAGCAGTACTTC. Translating gives CASSSLAPGLEQYF.

This clonotype was seen only a few times. The chain joins TRBV4-3 to TRBJ2-3; the D gene is possibly TRBD2 (5 bases). V lost 1 base to trimming and J lost 1 base, with 15 bases between them. Germline loops: CDR1 LGHNA, CDR2 YSLEER. The CDR3 is made up of 17 amino acids. The CDR3 nucleotides are TGCGCCAGCAGCCAAGCGTCCCGAGGGCGGGGCACAGATACGCAGTATTTT. Translation: CASSQASRGRGTDTQYF.

This chain uses TRBV3-1 with TRBJ1-3; possibly TRBD1 for D (6 bases). Trimming removed 4 bases at V and 0 bases at J, with 10 bases between. From germline, CDR1 is LGHDT and CDR2 YNNKEL (reference sequence). There are 15 residues in the CDR3. CDR3 in amino acids: CASSPGQTSGNTIYF. In DNA form, the CDR3 reads TGTGCCAGCAGCCCCGGACAGACCTCTGGAAACACCATATATTTT.

This rearrangement joins TRBV6-1 to TRBJ1-6; 8 nucleotides match TRBD1. Looked up from germline, CDR1 is MNHNS and CDR2 is SASEGT. The CDR3 consists of 14 residues. With V trimmed by 8 bases and J by 10 bases, 10 bases remained unmatched. The DNA of the CDR3 is TGTGCCAGCTCCTCCGGGACAGGTCTGTCACCCCTCCACTTT. This sequence encodes CASSSGTGLSPLHF.

J is TRBJ1-6 and V is TRBV19; D call uncertain. CDR3 size: 15 residues. Germline assignment: CDR1 LNHDA and CDR2 SQIVND (reference sequence). Trimming shortened V by 6 bases and J by 9 bases, and 18 bases separated the two germline ends. The CDR3 region is CASSPYGVIGSPLHF. CDR3 DNA sequence: TGTGCCAGTAGCCCCTACGGAGTCATCGGTTCACCCCTCCACTTT.